Shown below are 9 T cell receptor beta chains from a single sample sequenced in a study of glioma-infiltrating T cells after dendritic cell vaccination. Clones were sequenced by immunoSEQ multiplex PCR, and TCRdb holds only the in-frame ones, with some missing. Of more than 60,000 clones listed, more than 75% are singletons. Sequencing used blood, obtained before dendritic cell vaccination. Source of these receptors: a human donor with glioblastoma.

Comments on this clone: Other nucleotide sequences from this sample produce the same CDR3. The rearrangement joins TRBV2 to TRBJ2-3, with 8 bases lining up with TRBD2. Trimming at V came to 7 bases and at J to 4 bases, leaving 10 bases not matched to a gene. This CDR3 region has 15 residues. CDR1 and CDR2 from the germline V gene are SNHLY and FYNNEI. The CDR3 region is CASKPSGGRADTQYF. In DNA form, the CDR3 reads TGTGCCAGCAAACCAAGCGGGGGACGGGCAGATACGCAGTATTTT.

This chain joins TRBV5-1 and TRBJ1-1, with 10 bases that match TRBD1. The CDR3 is made up of 14 amino acids. V was clipped by 2 bases and J by 5 bases; unmatched bases: 3. Germline V gene lookup returns CDR1 SGHRS and CDR2 YFSETQ. CDR3: CASSFGTGVTEAFF. The CDR3 nucleotides are TGCGCCAGCAGCTTCGGGACAGGGGTTACTGAAGCTTTCTTT.

This chain joins TRBV30 and TRBJ1-6; TRBD1 might be the D (6 bases). CDR1 and CDR2 (germline): GTSNPN, SVGIG (reference sequence). The CDR3 spans 14 residues. V shed 4 bases and J shed 10 bases, with 17 bases lying between them. CDR3 sequence reads: CAWKVKGGGSPLHF. CDR3 DNA: TGTGCCTGGAAAGTAAAGGGGGGGGGCTCACCCCTCCACTTT.

This chain connects TRBV11-2 to TRBJ2-3, with 8 bases aligning to TRBD2. The CDR3 spans 18 residues. After removal of 2 bases from V and 6 bases from J, the junction contained 16 bases not matched to a gene. Germline assignment: CDR1 SGHAT and CDR2 FQNNGV. The CDR3 here is CASSLRASSGGRVDTQYF. CDR3 nucleotide sequence: TGTGCCAGCAGCTTACGGGCCTCGAGCGGGGGCCGGGTGGATACGCAGTATTTT.

In nucleotides, the CDR3 is TGCGCCAGCAGCTTGGTTGGCAGAAACACAGATACGCAGTATTTT. It translates to CASSLVGRNTDTQYF. The rearrangement uses TRBV5-1 and TRBJ2-3; D gene uncertain. The V end was cut by 0 bases, the J end by 2 bases, with 10 bases between. This CDR3 spans 15 amino acids. The germline CDR1 and CDR2 sequences are SGHRS and YFSETQ.

Only a few counts were recorded for this clone. The rearrangement joins TRBV19 to TRBJ2-7, with D possibly being TRBD2 (6 bases). The germline V gene encodes CDR1 LNHDA and CDR2 SQIVND (reference sequence). This CDR3 is 14 amino acids long. V lost 4 bases and J lost 7, with 17 bases in between. The CDR3 here is CASSTAGTRGEQYF. CDR3 sequence (DNA): TGTGCCAGTAGTACGGCGGGAACCCGGGGAGAGCAGTACTTC.

This clone was detected only once. Here the CDR3 reads CALSRGEETQYF. CDR3 DNA sequence: TGTGCCTTATCCAGGGGGGAAGAGACCCAGTACTTC. V and J are TRBV30 and TRBJ2-5; weak D call: TRBD1 (7 bases). CDR3 length equals 12 residues. V lost 7 bases to trimming and J lost 3 bases, with 12 bases between them. Germline lookup yields CDR1 GTSNPN and CDR2 SVGIG (reference sequence).

The chain couples TRBV18 to TRBJ1-6, with unresolved D. Trimming pared 1 base from V and 5 bases from J, leaving 12 bases between. The CDR3 contains 16 residues. Germline V gene sequence: CDR1 KGHSH, CDR2 LQKENI. This CDR3 is CASSPLRIANNSPLHF. The CDR3 DNA follows: TGTGCCAGCTCACCACTGCGGATTGCGAATAATTCACCCCTCCACTTT.

This clone was found once. The rearrangement uses TRBV6-1 and TRBJ2-5; 7 positions match TRBD1. The V and J ends lost 6 bases and 2 bases, in that order; junction bases with no gene match: 0. CDR3 size: 12 residues. The germline gives CDR1 MNHNS, CDR2 SASEGT. The CDR3 DNA reads TGTGCCAGCAGGACAGGGCAAGAGACCCAGTACTTC. Translated: CASRTGQETQYF.